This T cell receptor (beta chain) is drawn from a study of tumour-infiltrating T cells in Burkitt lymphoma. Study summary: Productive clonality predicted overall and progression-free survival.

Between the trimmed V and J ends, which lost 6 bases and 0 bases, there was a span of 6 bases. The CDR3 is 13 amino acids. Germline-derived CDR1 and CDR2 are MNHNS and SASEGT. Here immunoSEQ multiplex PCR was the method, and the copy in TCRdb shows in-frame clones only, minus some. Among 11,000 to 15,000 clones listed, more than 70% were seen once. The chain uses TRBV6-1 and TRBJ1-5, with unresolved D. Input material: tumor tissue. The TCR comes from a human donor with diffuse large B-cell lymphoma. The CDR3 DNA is TGTGCCAGCAGCGGCCTTAGCAATCAGCCCCAGCATTTT. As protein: CASSGLSNQPQHF.